One and the same sample provided the 9 T cell receptor beta chains below, sequenced in a study of blood T cell repertoires in COVID-19. Profiled with immunoSEQ multiplex PCR; TCRdb holds only in-frame clones, not every one. Found here are some 150,000 clones, about 85% of them singletons; the top ten hold approximately 0.63%. Material: peripheral blood. These receptors originate from a man in his sixties with COVID-19, enrolled during active disease.

V is TRBV30 and J is TRBJ1-5; D might be TRBD1 (5 bases). CDR3 length equals 13 residues. CDR1 is GTSNPN and CDR2 is SVGIG in the germline V gene (reference sequence). The V end was cut by 3 bases, the J end by 7 bases, with 13 bases between. The DNA for the CDR3 is TGTGCCTGGAGCGACGGGGGACGGCAGCCCCAGCATTTT. It yields the protein CAWSDGGRQPQHF.

This chain uses TRBV4-3 with TRBJ1-2; possible D gene TRBD1, 6 bases. CDR3 length: 16 residues. V was pared by 1 base and J by 0 bases, with 12 bases between. CDR1 is LGHNA and CDR2 is YSLEER in the germline V gene. The chain's CDR3 is CASSQVARGANYGYTF. The CDR3 bases are TGCGCCAGCAGCCAAGTCGCCAGGGGAGCTAACTATGGCTACACCTTC.

This chain links TRBV11-2 with TRBJ1-1, with TRBD1 identical over 8 bases. The germline V gene has CDR1 SGHAT and CDR2 FQNNGV. This CDR3 has 15 amino acids. V lost 2 bases, J lost 5 bases, and 7 bases stayed unmatched. The CDR3 region is CASSLMSGGGTEAFF. The DNA of the CDR3 is TGTGCCAGCAGCTTAATGTCAGGGGGCGGGACTGAAGCTTTCTTT.

This sequence joins TRBV28 and TRBJ2-5; D unclear. Deletions cut 2 bases from V and 3 bases from J, with 4 bases between. This CDR3 comprises 12 residues. Germline-derived CDR1 and CDR2 are MDHEN and SYDVKM. The CDR3 reads CASSLTEETQYF. The CDR3 DNA reads as TGTGCCAGCAGTTTAACAGAAGAGACCCAGTACTTC.

This clone has a handful of counts. The rearrangement links TRBV9 to TRBJ1-1; TRBD1 matches 7 bases. V lost 4 bases to trimming and J lost 3 bases; unmatched junction nucleotides: 9. This CDR3 has 15 amino acids. Germline lookup yields CDR1 SGDLS and CDR2 YYNGEE. The CDR3 bases are TGTGCCAGCAGCCCCACAGGGGAGCAGGACACTGAAGCTTTCTTT. Protein product: CASSPTGEQDTEAFF.

J is TRBJ2-7 and V is TRBV18; D gene uncertain. The V end lost 3 bases, the J end lost 7 bases, and 10 bases lay between the germline ends. The CDR3 is 12 amino acids. Germline-derived CDR1 and CDR2 are KGHSH and LQKENI. The CDR3: CASSPPNGEQYF. In nucleotides, the CDR3 is TGTGCCAGCTCACCCCCTAATGGTGAGCAGTACTTC. The whole variable domain, remainder taken from reference TRBV18 and TRBJ2-7, is NAGVMQNPRHLVRRRGQEARLRCSPMKGHSHVYWYRQLPEEGLKFMVYLQKENIIDESGMPKERFSAEFPKEGPSILRIQQVVRGDSAAYFCASSPPNGEQYFGPGTRLTVT.

This chain links TRBV28 with TRBJ2-1; D not resolved. CDR1 is MDHEN and CDR2 is SYDVKM in the germline V gene. CDR3 length: 13 amino acids. Trimming removed 5 bases from V and 4 bases from J, with 9 bases in between. As DNA, the CDR3 is TGTGCCAGCAGTAAACAGCTTTACAATGAGCAGTTCTTC. Translation: CASSKQLYNEQFF.

This chain uses TRBV19 with TRBJ1-1; the D gene is possibly TRBD1 (6 bases). CDR3 length: 13 residues. Germline CDR1 is LNHDA and CDR2 is SQIVND (reference sequence). The V gene lost 3 bases and the J gene lost 9 bases, with 14 bases spanning the gap. In DNA form, the CDR3 reads TGTGCCAGTAGTATGACAAACAGGGAGAAAGCTTTCTTT. This encodes CASSMTNREKAFF. Combining the CDR3 with reference TRBV19 and TRBJ1-1 gives the whole variable domain DGGITQSPKYLFRKEGQNVTLSCEQNLNHDAMYWYRQDPGQGLRLIYYSQIVNDFQKGDIAEGYSVSREKKESFPLTVTSAQKNPTAFYLCASSMTNREKAFFGQGTRLTVV.

The chain is built from TRBV7-2 and TRBJ2-5, with TRBD1 as a possible D gene (5 bases). The CDR3 runs 14 residues. The V end was cut by 6 bases, the J end by 2 bases, with 13 bases between. In germline, CDR1 is SGHTA, CDR2 FQGNSA. Here the CDR3 reads CASSPGQIQETQYF. In DNA, the CDR3 is TGTGCCAGCAGTCCCGGACAAATACAAGAGACCCAGTACTTC.